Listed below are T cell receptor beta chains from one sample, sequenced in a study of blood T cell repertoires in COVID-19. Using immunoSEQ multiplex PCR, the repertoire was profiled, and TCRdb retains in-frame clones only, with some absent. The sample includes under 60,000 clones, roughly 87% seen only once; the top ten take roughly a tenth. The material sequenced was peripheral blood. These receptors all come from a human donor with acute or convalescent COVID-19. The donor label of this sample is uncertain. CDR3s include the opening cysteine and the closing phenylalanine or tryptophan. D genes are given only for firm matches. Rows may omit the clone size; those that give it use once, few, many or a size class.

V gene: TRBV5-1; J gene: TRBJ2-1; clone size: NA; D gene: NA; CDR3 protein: CASSLAGSNEQFF; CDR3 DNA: TGCGCCAGCAGCTTGGCCGGGTCCAATGAGCAGTTCTTC
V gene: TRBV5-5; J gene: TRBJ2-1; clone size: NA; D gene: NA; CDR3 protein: CASQAPTGYGNEQFF; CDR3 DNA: TGTGCCAGCCAAGCCCCCACAGGGTACGGGAATGAGCAGTTCTTC
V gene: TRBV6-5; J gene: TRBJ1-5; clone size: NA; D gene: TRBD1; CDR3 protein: CASSGTGLNQPQHF; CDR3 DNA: TGTGCCAGCAGCGGGACAGGCCTGAATCAGCCCCAGCATTTT
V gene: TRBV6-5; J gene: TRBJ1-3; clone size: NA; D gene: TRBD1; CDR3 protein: CASSPSPTGVNTIYF; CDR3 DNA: TGTGCCAGCAGCCCCAGCCCGACAGGGGTAAACACCATATATTTT
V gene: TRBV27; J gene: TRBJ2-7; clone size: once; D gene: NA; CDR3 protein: CASSYGGTSGREQYF; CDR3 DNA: TGTGCCAGCAGTTACGGCGGGACGAGTGGTCGGGAGCAGTACTTC
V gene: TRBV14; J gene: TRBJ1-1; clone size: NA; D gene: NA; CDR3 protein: CASSRSALNTEAFF; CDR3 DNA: TGTGCCAGCAGCCGCAGTGCCCTTAACACTGAAGCTTTCTTT
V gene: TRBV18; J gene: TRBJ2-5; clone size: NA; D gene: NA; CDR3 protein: CASSPGDNAETQYF; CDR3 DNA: TGTGCCAGCTCACCAGGGGACAATGCTGAGACCCAGTACTTC
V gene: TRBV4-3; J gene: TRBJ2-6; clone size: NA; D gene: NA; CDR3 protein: CASSQDRGANVLTF; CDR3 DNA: TGCGCCAGCAGCCAAGATCGTGGGGCCAACGTCCTGACTTTC
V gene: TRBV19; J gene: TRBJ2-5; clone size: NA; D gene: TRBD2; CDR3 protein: CASGRTSGGPIGTQYF; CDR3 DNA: TGTGCCTCCGGCCGAACTAGCGGGGGGCCGATAGGTACCCAGTACTTC
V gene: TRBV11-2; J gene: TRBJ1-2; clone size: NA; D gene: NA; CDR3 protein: CASSPTANYGCTF; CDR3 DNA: TGTGCCAGCAGCCCAACTGCAAACTATGGCTGCACCTTC
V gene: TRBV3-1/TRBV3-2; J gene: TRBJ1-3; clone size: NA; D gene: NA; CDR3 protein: CASSPPGVPGNTIYF; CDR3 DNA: TGTGCCAGCAGCCCTCCGGGGGTTCCTGGAAACACCATATATTTT
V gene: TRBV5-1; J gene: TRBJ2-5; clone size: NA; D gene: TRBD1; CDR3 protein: CASSFYRGEETQYF; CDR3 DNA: TGCGCCAGCAGCTTCTACAGGGGGGAGGAGACCCAGTACTTC
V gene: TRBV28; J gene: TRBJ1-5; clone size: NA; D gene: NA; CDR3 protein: CASMAGRMSNQPQHF; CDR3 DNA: TGTGCCAGCATGGCAGGGAGGATGAGCAATCAGCCCCAGCATTTT
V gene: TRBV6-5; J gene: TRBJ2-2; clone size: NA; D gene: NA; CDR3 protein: CASSPDSANTGELFF; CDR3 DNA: TGTGCCAGCAGCCCGGACAGCGCGAACACCGGGGAGCTGTTTTTT
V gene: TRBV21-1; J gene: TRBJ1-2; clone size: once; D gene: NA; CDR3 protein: CASSKERRDAAKGGGYTF; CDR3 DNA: TGTGCCAGCAGCAAAGAGAGGAGGGACGCCGCTAAAGGTGGAGGCTACACCTTC
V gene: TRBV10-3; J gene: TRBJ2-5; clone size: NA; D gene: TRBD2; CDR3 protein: CAIREGTTGKETQYF; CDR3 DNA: TGTGCCATCAGGGAGGGGACTACGGGAAAAGAGACCCAGTACTTC
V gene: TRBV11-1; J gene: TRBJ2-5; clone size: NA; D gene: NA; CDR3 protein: CASSLGQGQETQYF; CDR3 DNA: TGTGCCAGCAGCTTAGGGCAGGGCCAAGAGACCCAGTACTTC
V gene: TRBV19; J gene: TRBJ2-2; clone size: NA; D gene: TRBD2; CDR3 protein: CASCSSGLAGGDTGELFF; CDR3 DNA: TGTGCCAGTTGCTCCAGCGGACTAGCGGGAGGAGACACCGGGGAGCTGTTTTTT
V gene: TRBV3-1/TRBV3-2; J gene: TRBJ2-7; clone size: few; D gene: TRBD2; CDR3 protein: CASSPKRSGTDEQYF; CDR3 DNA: TGTGCCAGCAGCCCCAAAAGAAGCGGGACTGACGAGCAGTACTTC
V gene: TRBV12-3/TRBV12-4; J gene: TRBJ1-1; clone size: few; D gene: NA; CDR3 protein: CASNPQENTEAFF; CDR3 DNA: TGTGCCAGCAACCCTCAGGAGAACACTGAAGCTTTCTTT
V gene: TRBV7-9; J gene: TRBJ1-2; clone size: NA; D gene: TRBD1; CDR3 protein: CASSSGQGAGGYTF; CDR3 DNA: TGTGCCAGCAGCTCCGGACAGGGGGCGGGAGGCTACACCTTC
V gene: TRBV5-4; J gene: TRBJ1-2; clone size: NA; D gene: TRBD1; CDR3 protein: CASSGWTGDGYTF; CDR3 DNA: TGTGCCAGCAGCGGATGGACAGGGGATGGCTACACCTTC
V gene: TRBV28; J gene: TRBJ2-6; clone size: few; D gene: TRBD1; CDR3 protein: CASRVTGPGANVLTF; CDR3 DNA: TGTGCCAGCAGGGTGACAGGGCCTGGGGCCAACGTCCTGACTTTC
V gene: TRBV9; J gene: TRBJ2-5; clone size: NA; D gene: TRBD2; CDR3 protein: CASSALAGYQETQYF; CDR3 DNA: TGTGCCAGCAGCGCTCTAGCGGGGTACCAAGAGACCCAGTACTTC
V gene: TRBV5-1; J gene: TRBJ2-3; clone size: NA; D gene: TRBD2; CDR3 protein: CASQPLAGGPADTQYF; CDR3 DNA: TGCGCCAGCCAACCACTAGCGGGAGGGCCCGCAGATACGCAGTATTTT
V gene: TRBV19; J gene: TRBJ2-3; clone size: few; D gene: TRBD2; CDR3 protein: CASSTKGLAGFGDTQYF; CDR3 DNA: TGTGCCAGTAGTACCAAGGGACTAGCTGGCTTCGGAGATACGCAGTATTTT
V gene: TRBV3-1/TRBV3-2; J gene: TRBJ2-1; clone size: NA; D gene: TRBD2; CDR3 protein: CASSPPSGRARVQFF; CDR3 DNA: TGTGCCAGCAGCCCCCCTAGCGGGAGGGCCCGGGTACAGTTCTTC
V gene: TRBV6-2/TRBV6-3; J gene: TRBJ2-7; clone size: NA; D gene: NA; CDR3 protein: CASSYSRPGGLAGLTYEQYF; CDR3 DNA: TGTGCCAGCAGTTACTCGAGGCCAGGGGGGCTAGCGGGCCTGACCTACGAGCAGTACTTC
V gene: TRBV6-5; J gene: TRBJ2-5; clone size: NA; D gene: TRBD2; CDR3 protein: CASSYSAGGQETQYF; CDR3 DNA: TGTGCCAGCAGTTACTCAGCGGGGGGCCAAGAGACCCAGTACTTC
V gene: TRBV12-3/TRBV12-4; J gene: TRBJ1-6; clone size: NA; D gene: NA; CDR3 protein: CASTERTDSPLHF; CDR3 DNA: TGTGCCAGCACTGAACGGACAGATTCACCCCTCCACTTT
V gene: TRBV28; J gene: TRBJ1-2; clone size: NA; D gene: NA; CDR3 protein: CASSLSREGWNYGYTF; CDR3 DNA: TGTGCCAGCAGTTTAAGCAGGGAGGGATGGAACTATGGCTACACCTTC
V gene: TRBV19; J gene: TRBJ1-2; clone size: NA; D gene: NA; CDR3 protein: CASSVTQGNYGYTF; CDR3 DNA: TGTGCCAGTAGTGTCACACAGGGAAACTATGGCTACACCTTC
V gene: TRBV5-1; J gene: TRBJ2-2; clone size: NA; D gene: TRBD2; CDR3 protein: CASRPLAGSGELFF; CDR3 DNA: TGCGCCAGCAGGCCACTAGCGGGGAGCGGGGAGCTGTTTTTT
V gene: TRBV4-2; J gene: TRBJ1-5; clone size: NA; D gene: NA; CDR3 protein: CASSRDTNSNQPQHF; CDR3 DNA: TGTGCCAGCAGCCGGGACACTAATAGCAATCAGCCCCAGCATTTT
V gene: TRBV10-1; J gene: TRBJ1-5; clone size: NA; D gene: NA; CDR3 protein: CASSATGFGQPQHF; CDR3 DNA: TGCGCCAGCAGCGCCACAGGGTTCGGTCAGCCCCAGCATTTT
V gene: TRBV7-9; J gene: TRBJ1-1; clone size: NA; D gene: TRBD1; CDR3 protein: CASSSYRGGNTEAFF; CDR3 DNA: TGTGCCAGCAGCTCATACAGGGGAGGGAACACTGAAGCTTTCTTT
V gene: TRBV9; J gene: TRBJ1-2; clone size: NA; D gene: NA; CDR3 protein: CASSVVGRVGYTF; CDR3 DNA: TGTGCCAGCAGCGTAGTGGGCCGCGTGGGCTACACCTTC
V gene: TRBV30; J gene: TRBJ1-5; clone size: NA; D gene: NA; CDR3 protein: CAWSPMRTVSNQPQHF; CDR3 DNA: TGTGCCTGGAGCCCAATGCGAACTGTTAGCAATCAGCCCCAGCATTTT
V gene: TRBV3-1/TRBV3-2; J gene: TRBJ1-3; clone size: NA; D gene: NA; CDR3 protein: CASSQNFQGGNTIYF; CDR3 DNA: TGTGCCAGCAGCCAAAATTTTCAGGGAGGAAACACCATATATTTT
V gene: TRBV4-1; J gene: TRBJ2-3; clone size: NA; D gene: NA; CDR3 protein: CASSKLAVRTDTQYF; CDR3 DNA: TGCGCCAGCAGCAAATTAGCGGTTCGCACAGATACGCAGTATTTT
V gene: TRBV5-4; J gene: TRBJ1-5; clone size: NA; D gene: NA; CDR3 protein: CASSLRGQPQHF; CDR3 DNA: TGTGCCAGCAGCTTGCGAGGACAGCCCCAGCATTTT
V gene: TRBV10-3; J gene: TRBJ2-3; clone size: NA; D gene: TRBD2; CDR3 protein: CAISEPSGGVDTQYF; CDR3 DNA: TGTGCCATCAGTGAGCCTAGCGGGGGGGTAGATACGCAGTATTTT
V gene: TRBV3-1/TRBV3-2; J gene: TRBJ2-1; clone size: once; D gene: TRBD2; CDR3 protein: CASSQARTSGYNEQFF; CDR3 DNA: TGTGCCAGCAGCCAGGCCAGGACTAGCGGCTACAATGAGCAGTTCTTC
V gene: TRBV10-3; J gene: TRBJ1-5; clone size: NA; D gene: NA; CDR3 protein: CAISEVIVQPQHF; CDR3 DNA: TGTGCCATCAGTGAGGTAATTGTTCAGCCCCAGCATTTT
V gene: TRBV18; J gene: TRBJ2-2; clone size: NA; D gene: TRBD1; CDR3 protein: CASSPAGTGGVWELFF; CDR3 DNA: TGTGCCAGCTCACCCGCCGGGACAGGGGGCGTTTGGGAGCTGTTTTTT